This T cell receptor beta chain was retrieved from a study of blood T cell repertoires in COVID-19. Study-level background: The cDNA or gDNA used as material had been derived from T cells, B-cell-depleted T cells, or PBMCs.

The authors' processing: Estimation of nucleated cell counts relied on the amplification of reference gene primers. Measured with immunoSEQ multiplex PCR; TCRdb has only the in-frame clones, and not every one. The DNA gave D and trimming, while V, J and clone size come from that table. The sample has around 150,000 clones; roughly 93% are singletons. CDR1 MGHRA and CDR2 YSYEKL come from the germline V gene. The V end lost 1 base, the J end lost 11 bases, and 20 bases lay between the germline ends. The CDR3 is 16 residues long. The sequence was collected from a woman between 50 and 59 years old with acute or convalescent COVID-19. The J gene is TRBJ1-4, the V gene TRBV4-1; D is unclear. Input material: peripheral blood. CDR3 sequence reads: CASSQANWAESPKLFF. The CDR3 DNA reads as TGCGCCAGCAGCCAAGCCAACTGGGCAGAGTCGCCGAAACTGTTTTTT.